Listed here is a single T cell receptor beta chain. These data belong to a study of T cell changes during pregnancy in multiple sclerosis. Sequencing was performed with immunoSEQ multiplex PCR; in TCRdb, only in-frame clones are kept and a portion is missing. The table includes 70,000 or so clones, around nine tenths detected once. Germline values: CDR1 LGHNA, CDR2 YNFKEQ. The CDR3 is 17 residues long. The J segment lost 7 bases and the V segment lost 4 bases, leaving 15 bases of the junction unmatched. The TCR comes from a female donor with multiple sclerosis, enrolled in a pregnancy study. The rearrangement links TRBV4-2 to TRBJ1-3; 8 bases agree with TRBD1. The input for sequencing was CD4+ T cells from peripheral blood mononuclear cells, taken before pregnancy. The CDR3 protein is CASSRGASQGAGNTIYF. CDR3 bases: TGTGCCAGCAGCCGCGGGGCCAGTCAGGGGGCAGGGAACACCATATATTTT.